Listed here are 19 T cell receptor beta chains from one sample, sequenced in a study of cytomegalovirus exposure and HLA in healthy donors. The PCR was carried out with 60 Vbeta primers and 13 Jbeta primers. Using immunoSEQ multiplex PCR, the repertoire was profiled, and TCRdb retains in-frame clones only, with some absent. The specimen's table records around 150,000 clones. Source material: PBMCs. These receptors were collected from a woman between 55 and 75 years old in good health and CMV-seronegative.

V gene TRBV6-5 combines with J gene TRBJ2-5; no firm D call. CDR3 length equals 14 residues. Germline CDR1 and CDR2: MNHEY and SVGAGI. Trimming left V 7 bases short and J 13 bases short, with 25 bases between. Here the CDR3 reads CASTARPFSEQTYF. CDR3 nucleotide sequence: TGTGCCAGCACCGCTAGGCCGTTCTCCGAGCAAACGTACTTC.

V usage is TRBV15 and J usage is TRBJ1-1; TRBD1 matches at 8 bases. In germline, CDR1 is LNHNV, CDR2 YYDKDF (reference sequence). The V segment lost 2 bases and the J segment 3 bases; nucleotides outside the gene matches: 2. There are 14 residues in the CDR3. CDR3 coding DNA: TGTGCCACCAGCAGAACGGGACAGGACACTGAAGCTTTCTTT. Protein sequence: CATSRTGQDTEAFF.

The CDR3 is CASSPRDRGLNTIYF. The CDR3 region has the DNA TGTGCCAGTAGTCCTCGGGACAGGGGGCTGAACACCATATATTTT. This sequence joins TRBV19 and TRBJ1-3; TRBD1 matches at 12 bases. Germline V gene sequence: CDR1 LNHDA, CDR2 SQIVND (reference sequence). This CDR3 has 15 amino acids. V gave up 5 bases and J gave up 7 bases; unmatched junction bases: 6.

This chain links TRBV10-2 with TRBJ2-1; D uncertain. This CDR3 has 15 amino acids. Trimming took off 6 bases at V and 5 bases at J, with 17 bases between the two ends. Germline V lookup: CDR1 WSHSY, CDR2 SAAADI. In DNA, the CDR3 is TGCGCCAGCAGCGAATCTGGGCTTCCCAACAATGAGCAGTTCTTC. Translated, it gives CASSESGLPNNEQFF.

This chain uses TRBV29-1 with TRBJ2-4; no definite D call. The germline gives CDR1 SQVTM, CDR2 ANQGSEA. The length of the CDR3 is 13 residues. V was cut by 7 bases and J by 1 base, with 11 bases left in between. CDR3 sequence reads: CSALYEAKNIQYF. In DNA form, the CDR3 reads TGCAGCGCCCTATACGAGGCCAAAAACATTCAGTACTTC.

As DNA, the CDR3 is TGTGCCAGTAGTCTCATCGGAGGAGACTACGAGCAGTACTTC. Amino acids: CASSLIGGDYEQYF. The chain combines TRBV19 with TRBJ2-5, with a tentative D call TRBD2 (5 bases). The J call is in doubt because the DNA end fits TRBJ2-7 better. Germline V gene sequence: CDR1 LNHDA, CDR2 SQIVND (reference sequence). This CDR3 comprises 14 residues.

CDR3 amino acids: CASTYGGAMNTEAFF. CDR3 nucleotide sequence: TGTGCCAGCACCTATGGGGGGGCCATGAACACTGAAGCTTTCTTT. This chain uses TRBV28 with TRBJ1-1; possible D gene TRBD1, 6 bases. Trimming stripped 7 bases from V and 0 bases from J, with 15 bases between. The CDR3 is made up of 15 amino acids. Germline V lookup: CDR1 MDHEN, CDR2 SYDVKM. The complete variable domain, with remaining parts taken from reference TRBV28 and TRBJ1-1, reads DVKVTQSSRYLVKRTGEKVFLECVQDMDHENMFWYRQDPGLGLRLIYFSYDVKMKEKGDIPEGYSVSREKKERFSLILESASTNQTSMYLCASTYGGAMNTEAFFGQGTRLTVV.

This chain uses TRBV5-6 with TRBJ2-7; D not resolved. The CDR3 is 13 amino acids. CDR1 SGHDT and CDR2 YYEEEE come from the germline V gene. V lost 3 bases to trimming and J lost 4 bases, with 11 bases between them. This chain's CDR3 is CASSSADWYEQYF. For the CDR3, the DNA is TGTGCCAGCAGCTCTGCAGACTGGTACGAGCAGTACTTC.

V is TRBV11-2 and J is TRBJ2-3; 13 bases align to TRBD2. This CDR3 spans 17 amino acids. V gave up 5 bases and J gave up 5 bases; unmatched junction bases: 10. CDR1 is SGHAT and CDR2 is FQNNGV in the germline V gene. CDR3 in amino acids: CASSLTSGGAAGDTQYF. The CDR3 DNA sequence: TGTGCCAGCAGCCTCACTAGCGGGGGGGCCGCAGGAGATACGCAGTATTTT.

The V gene is TRBV27, the J gene TRBJ1-5; a weak D match, TRBD1 (6 bases). The CDR3 totals 17 residues. V gave up 8 bases and J gave up 1 base, with 21 bases separating them. Germline V gene sequence: CDR1 MNHEY, CDR2 SMNVEV (reference sequence). CDR3: CASSRIRGGASNQPQHF. The CDR3 DNA reads TGTGCCAGCTCTAGAATTAGGGGGGGGGCGAGCAATCAGCCCCAGCATTTT.

The chain uses TRBV4-2 and TRBJ2-7; 11 bases align to TRBD2. The length of the CDR3 is 15 residues. The V gene end was trimmed by 3 bases and the J gene end by 7 bases; junction bases not matched to a gene: 8. Looked up from germline, CDR1 is LGHNA and CDR2 is YNFKEQ. CDR3 loop: CASSQSGTSGLEQYF. Written as DNA, the CDR3 is TGTGCCAGCAGCCAGTCCGGGACTAGCGGCTTGGAGCAGTACTTC.

The V gene is TRBV6-4, the J gene TRBJ1-1; 9 bases match TRBD1. The germline V gene has CDR1 MRHNA and CDR2 SNTAGT. The V and J ends lost 3 bases and 5 bases, in that order; junction bases with no gene match: 7. The CDR3 extends over 15 amino acids. CDR3: CASSEHRGRDTEAFF. The CDR3 nucleotides are TGTGCCAGCAGTGAACACAGGGGGCGAGATACTGAAGCTTTCTTT.

The CDR3 here is CASGQDSNSGYTF. The DNA of the CDR3 is TGTGCCAGCGGACAGGACTCGAACTCGGGCTACACCTTC. V usage is TRBV2 and J usage is TRBJ1-2, with TRBD1 matching 7 bases. The V and J ends lost 8 bases and 8 bases, in that order; junction bases with no gene match: 11. This CDR3 has 13 amino acids. Germline CDR1 is SNHLY and CDR2 is FYNNEI.

CDR3 sequence reads: CASSEISGVGTQYF. The CDR3 bases are TGTGCCAGCAGCGAAATTAGCGGGGTGGGGACCCAGTACTTC. The chain links TRBV7-7 to TRBJ2-5; 8 positions agree with TRBD2. CDR1 is SSHAT and CDR2 is FNYEAQ in the germline V gene (reference sequence). V lost 5 bases and J lost 7; bases outside the gene matches: 9. This CDR3 comprises 14 residues.

This chain's CDR3 is CASSQDWMLGTANAFF. CDR3 DNA: TGTGCCAGCAGCCAAGATTGGATGCTGGGCACGGCGAATGCTTTCTTT. The V gene is TRBV4-2, the J gene TRBJ1-1; D is undetermined. Germline V gives CDR1 LGHNA, CDR2 YNFKEQ. The CDR3 extends over 16 amino acids. V lost 0 bases to trimming and J lost 11 bases, with 22 bases between them.

The chain has TRBV6-5 and TRBJ1-2; 8 nucleotides agree with TRBD1. J was trimmed by 2 bases and V by 6 bases; bases with no gene match: 2. This CDR3 has 13 amino acids. From germline, CDR1 is MNHEY and CDR2 SVGAGI. DNA for the CDR3: TGTGCCAGCAGCCGGACAGGGAACTATGGCTACACCTTC. Translated: CASSRTGNYGYTF.

This chain links TRBV7-8 with TRBJ2-7, with 8 bases matching TRBD2. V lost 5 bases to trimming and J lost 5 bases; unmatched junction nucleotides: 5. The germline V gene encodes CDR1 SGHVS and CDR2 FQNEAQ. This CDR3 has 13 residues. In DNA form, the CDR3 reads TGTGCCAGCAGCGGACTAGCTCAGAACGAGCAGTACTTC. It codes for CASSGLAQNEQYF.

The V call is TRBV19, the J call TRBJ2-3; 7 bases are shared with TRBD1. Losses at the gene ends were 9 bases for V and 2 bases for J; bases not matched to a gene: 8. Germline V gives CDR1 LNHDA, CDR2 SQIVND (reference sequence). The CDR3 has 14 amino acids. The CDR3, as DNA: TGTGCCAGGGCAGACAGGGCTAACACAGATACGCAGTATTTT. It codes for CARADRANTDTQYF.

The chain uses TRBV2 and TRBJ2-3, with D possibly matching TRBD2 (6 bases). This CDR3 has 18 residues. The V gene lost 8 bases and the J gene lost 6 bases, with 30 bases spanning the gap. Per the germline V gene, CDR1 is SNHLY and CDR2 is FYNNEI. The chain's CDR3 is CASSPAGLLAREGDTQYF. The CDR3 nucleotides read TGTGCCAGCTCTCCAGCAGGATTGCTAGCGAGAGAAGGGGATACGCAGTATTTT.